A single sample is the source of the 11 T cell receptor beta chains below, sequenced in a study of CD4 T cells in relation to SARS-CoV-2 and coronaviruses. This table comes from immunoSEQ multiplex PCR, and its TCRdb copy is limited to in-frame clones, with some not included. The sample has 43,000 or so clones; approximately 80% are singletons. Their specific antigens are unknown. Sample: naive CD4+ T cells from PBMCs, cultured in vitro. Subset defined: naive CD4+ T cells isolated by negative enrichment. These receptors all stem from an adult with COVID-19.

The CDR3 reads CASSPRGGSEKLFF. The CDR3 bases are TGTGCCAGCAGCCCACGAGGGGGGAGCGAAAAACTGTTTTTT. J is TRBJ1-4 and V is TRBV11-2; tentatively, D is TRBD1 (6 bases). The CDR3 runs to 14 residues. V was pared by 5 bases and J by 8 bases, with 15 bases between. The germline V gene encodes CDR1 SGHAT and CDR2 FQNNGV.

This clone was picked up a small number of times. This chain uses TRBV21-1 with TRBJ1-2; the table's D gene call, TRBD1, was not cross checked with the DNA. TRBV21-1 is assigned pseudogene status. The CDR3 covers 15 residues. In DNA form, the CDR3 reads TGTGCCAGCAGCCCAAGAAAGGACAAAAACTATGGCTACACCTTC. It codes for CASSPRKDKNYGYTF.

This clone was recorded once. The rearrangement joins TRBV7-9 to TRBJ2-1; D is uncertain. The CDR3 is made up of 13 amino acids. Germline V lookup: CDR1 SEHNR, CDR2 FQNEAQ (reference sequence). V gave up 9 bases and J gave up 8 bases, with 17 bases separating them. CDR3 DNA sequence: TGTGCCAGTTCACGGGTCAATGGCTATGAGCAGTTCTTC. This sequence encodes CASSRVNGYEQFF.

This clone has more than one count but fewer than ten. V is TRBV28 and J is TRBJ2-2; 9 bases are shared with TRBD1. V lost 4 bases to trimming and J lost 3 bases; unmatched junction nucleotides: 3. This CDR3 contains 15 residues. The germline V gene has CDR1 MDHEN and CDR2 SYDVKM. The CDR3 reads CASSSGQGHTGELFF. The DNA for the CDR3 is TGTGCCAGCAGTTCGGGACAGGGACACACCGGGGAGCTGTTTTTT.

V is TRBV9 and J is TRBJ2-1; D remains unclear. With 4 bases removed from V and 6 bases from J, the gap between germline ends came to 14 bases. CDR3 length: 14 amino acids. From germline, CDR1 is SGDLS and CDR2 YYNGEE. CDR3 protein: CASSSPQLSNEQFF. The CDR3 DNA reads as TGTGCCAGCAGCTCACCTCAGTTAAGCAATGAGCAGTTCTTC.

This chain uses TRBV15 with TRBJ2-7, with D unresolved. The CDR3 sequence is 11 residues long. The V and J ends lost 1 base and 8 bases respectively, with 6 bases between them. In germline, CDR1 is LNHNV, CDR2 YYDKDF (reference sequence). Here the CDR3 DNA reads TGTGCCACCAGCAGAGGGGAACAGCAGTACTTC. This sequence encodes CATSRGEQQYF.

The gene calls are TRBV28 and TRBJ1-1; D call uncertain. V lost 0 bases and J 1 base, leaving 6 bases between the germline ends. CDR1 is MDHEN, CDR2 SYDVKM, per germline. The length of the CDR3 is 14 residues. The CDR3 reads CASSLWAANTEAFF. The CDR3 nucleotides are TGTGCCAGCAGTTTATGGGCGGCGAACACTGAAGCTTTCTTT.

The sample holds a few counts of this clone. The rearrangement uses TRBV5-1 and TRBJ1-4; D might be TRBD1 (5 bases). Trimming took off 4 bases at V and 5 bases at J, with 18 bases between the two ends. CDR3 size: 16 residues. Germline loops: CDR1 SGHRS, CDR2 YFSETQ. In DNA form, the CDR3 reads TGCGCCAGCAGCGAAGGACAACTGGTCACAAATGAAAAACTGTTTTTT. It translates to CASSEGQLVTNEKLFF.

The gene calls are TRBV7-6 and TRBJ1-3; tentatively, D is TRBD1 (5 bases). This CDR3 contains 14 residues. Germline lookup yields CDR1 SGHVS and CDR2 FNYEAQ. The V end was cut by 4 bases, the J end by 8 bases, with 15 bases between. The CDR3 coding sequence is TGTGCCAGCAGCTCTAGCGGGGGAGGAGACACCATATATTTT. It yields the protein CASSSSGGGDTIYF. The complete variable domain, with remaining parts taken from reference TRBV7-6 and TRBJ1-3, reads GAGVSQSPRYKVTKRGQDVALRCDPISGHVSLYWYRQALGQGPEFLTYFNYEAQQDKSGLPNDRFSAERPEGSISTLTIQRTEQRDSAMYRCASSSSGGGDTIYFGEGSWLTVV.

The genes are TRBV5-1 and TRBJ2-2; 7 nucleotides agree with TRBD2. This CDR3 has 16 residues. Looked up from germline, CDR1 is SGHRS and CDR2 is YFSETQ. Unmatched junction bases numbered 4, after V lost 1 base and J lost 1 base. CDR3 in DNA: TGCGCCAGCAGCTTGCGGGGGGACCTGAACACCGGGGAGCTGTTTTTT. Translation: CASSLRGDLNTGELFF.

The chain couples TRBV14 to TRBJ2-1, with unresolved D. The CDR3 covers 15 residues. V was pared by 1 base and J by 4 bases, with 11 bases between. Germline V CDR1 and CDR2: SGHDN, FVKESK. The CDR3 spells CASSQGRWGYNEQFF. Written as DNA, the CDR3 is TGTGCCAGCAGCCAAGGTAGATGGGGATACAATGAGCAGTTCTTC.